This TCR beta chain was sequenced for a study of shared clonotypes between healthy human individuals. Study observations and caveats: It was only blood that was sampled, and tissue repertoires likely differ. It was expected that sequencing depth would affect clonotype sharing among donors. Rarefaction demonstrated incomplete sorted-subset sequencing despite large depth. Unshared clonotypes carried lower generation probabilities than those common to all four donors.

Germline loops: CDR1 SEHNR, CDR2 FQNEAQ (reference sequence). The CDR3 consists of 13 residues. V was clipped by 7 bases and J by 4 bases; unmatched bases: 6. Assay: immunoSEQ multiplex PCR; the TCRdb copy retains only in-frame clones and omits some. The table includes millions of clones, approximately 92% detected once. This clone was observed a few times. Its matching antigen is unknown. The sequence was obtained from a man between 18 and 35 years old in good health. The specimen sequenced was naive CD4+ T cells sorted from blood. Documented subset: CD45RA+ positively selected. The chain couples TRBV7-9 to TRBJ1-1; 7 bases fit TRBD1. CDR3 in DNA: TGTGCCAGCATGAGACAGGGAGGCACTGAAGCTTTCTTT. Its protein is CASMRQGGTEAFF.